The sequence of this T cell receptor beta chain was determined in a study of CD8 T cells in ankylosing spondylitis. Per germline, CDR1 MNHEY and CDR2 SMNVEV (reference sequence). The V gene end was trimmed by 6 bases and the J gene end by 2 bases; junction bases not matched to a gene: 10. The CDR3 is 17 residues long. TCRdb recomputed calls from the 5' RACE reads with MiXCR, one row per CDR3 protein. The sample has 200,000 to 300,000 distinct CDR3 sequences, roughly a tenth seen once. Sequenced material: blood, either unsorted or a sorted T cell fraction (not recorded which). The TCR originated in a male donor with ankylosing spondylitis or in good health (not recorded which). The gene calls are TRBV27 and TRBJ1-6, with 7 bases matching TRBD1. The CDR3 DNA follows: TGTGCCAGCAGGCCTCCGGCAGGGGGAACCTATAATTCACCCCTCCACTTT. It specifies CASRPPAGGTYNSPLHF.